A single sample gave rise to the 31 T cell receptor beta chains below, sequenced in a study of OX40 agonist ivuxolimab in advanced cancers. Assay: immunoSEQ multiplex PCR; the TCRdb copy retains only in-frame clones and omits some. The sample includes 35,000 to 45,000 clones, 90% to 95% of them seen just once. Specimen: CD4+ or CD8+ T cells sorted from blood, collected in a trial of the OX40 agonist ivuxolimab. All receptors derive from an adult with an advanced solid tumor such as melanoma, head and neck, liver or kidney cancer.

CDR3: CASSDRGRDGYTF. The DNA of the CDR3 is TGTGCCAGCAGCGACAGGGGGCGCGACGGCTACACCTTC. The V call is TRBV7-3, the J call TRBJ1-2; 10 bases are shared with TRBD1. V lost 5 bases to trimming and J lost 8 bases; unmatched junction nucleotides: 5. The CDR3 spans 13 residues. CDR1 and CDR2 from the germline V gene are SGHTA and FQGTGA. Full variable domain (missing parts from reference TRBV7-3 and TRBJ1-2): GAGVSQTPSNKVTEKGKYVELRCDPISGHTALYWYRQSLGQGPEFLIYFQGTGAADDSGLPNDRFFAVRPEGSVSTLKIQRTERGDSAVYLCASSDRGRDGYTFGSGTRLTVV.

The rearrangement joins TRBV9 to TRBJ2-7; 9 bases match TRBD1. Per the germline V gene, CDR1 is SGDLS and CDR2 is YYNGEE. The CDR3 sequence is 15 residues long. J gave up 6 bases and V 4 bases, and 11 bases lay outside the gene matches. CDR3 DNA: TGTGCCAGCAGCCCAGAGGGACAGGGCGTTATCGAGCAGTACTTC. Encoded protein: CASSPEGQGVIEQYF.

This chain joins TRBV7-9 and TRBJ1-1; 10 bases align to TRBD1. Germline V CDR1 and CDR2: SEHNR, FQNEAQ (reference sequence). The CDR3 is 17 residues long. Germline trimming cut 6 bases from V and 0 bases from J; bases unmatched to any gene: 10. The CDR3 bases are TGTGCCAGCAGTCTTAACCCGGGACAGGGGATGAACACTGAAGCTTTCTTT. Amino acid sequence: CASSLNPGQGMNTEAFF.

The chain has TRBV6-6 and TRBJ2-2, with D perhaps TRBD1 or TRBD2 (5 bases each). The CDR3 sequence is 13 residues long. The germline V gene encodes CDR1 MNHNY and CDR2 SVGAGI (reference sequence). Between the trimmed V and J ends, which lost 2 bases and 5 bases, there was a span of 6 bases. The CDR3 nucleotides are TGTGCCAGCAGTTACGGGGGAACCGGGGAGCTGTTTTTT. Protein sequence: CASSYGGTGELFF.

The chain uses TRBV5-6 and TRBJ2-7; weak D call: TRBD1 (5 bases). Between the trimmed V and J ends, which lost 4 bases and 7 bases, there was a span of 18 bases. Germline V gene data show CDR1 as SGHDT and CDR2 as YYEEEE. The CDR3 spans 14 residues. CDR3 region: CASSGSIRVTEQYF. Here the CDR3 DNA reads TGTGCCAGCAGCGGCAGTATCAGGGTTACGGAGCAGTACTTC.

The chain employs TRBV4-1 and TRBJ2-3; 9 positions agree with TRBD2. Germline CDR1 and CDR2: MGHRA and YSYEKL. The CDR3 covers 16 residues. V lost 2 bases and J lost 3; bases outside the gene matches: 6. The DNA of the CDR3 is TGCGCCAGCAGCCAACGGGCGGGAGGGGAAACAGATACGCAGTATTTT. It encodes CASSQRAGGETDTQYF.

The CDR3 bases are TGTGCCAGCAGTGGCACCACGGACATTCAGTACTTC. It translates to CASSGTTDIQYF. The chain recombines TRBV9 with TRBJ2-4; D gene ambiguous. The CDR3 is made up of 12 amino acids. The V gene's germline CDR1 is SGDLS and CDR2 YYNGEE. The germline V and J ends were trimmed by 5 bases and 8 bases, with 11 bases remaining between them.

The chain couples TRBV14 to TRBJ2-4, with D unresolved. The CDR3 is made up of 13 amino acids. Germline V gives CDR1 SGHDN, CDR2 FVKESK. Trimming removed 1 base from V and 7 bases from J, with 8 bases in between. This CDR3 reads CASSQGGLNIQYF. In DNA, the CDR3 is TGTGCCAGCAGCCAAGGTGGGCTGAACATTCAGTACTTC.

The chain uses TRBV9 and TRBJ1-2, with D possibly matching TRBD1 (5 bases). V shed 6 bases and J shed 4 bases, with 10 bases lying between them. The germline gives CDR1 SGDLS, CDR2 YYNGEE. The CDR3 has 12 residues. CDR3 nucleotide sequence: TGTGCCAGCATGACAGATTCCTATGGCTACACCTTC. Protein: CASMTDSYGYTF.

The genes are TRBV19 and TRBJ2-7, with D possibly TRBD1 on 6 matching bases. The CDR3 covers 14 residues. With 5 bases removed from V and 6 bases from J, the gap between germline ends came to 17 bases. Germline assignment: CDR1 LNHDA and CDR2 SQIVND (reference sequence). CDR3 residues: CASSDAGTTTEQYF. Here the CDR3 DNA reads TGTGCCAGTAGTGATGCCGGGACAACCACCGAGCAGTACTTC.

The chain combines TRBV9 with TRBJ1-5; D call uncertain. The CDR3 is 13 residues long. V was trimmed by 4 bases and J by 0 bases, leaving 5 bases between them. In germline, CDR1 is SGDLS, CDR2 YYNGEE. The CDR3 loop is CASSLGSNQPQHF. In DNA, the CDR3 is TGTGCCAGCAGCCTAGGTAGCAATCAGCCCCAGCATTTT.

The chain combines TRBV5-1 with TRBJ2-7; D is uncertain. The CDR3 covers 14 residues. Trimming left V 0 bases short and J 0 bases short, with 7 bases between. Germline assignment: CDR1 SGHRS and CDR2 YFSETQ. In nucleotides, the CDR3 is TGCGCCAGCAGCTTGGTAGGGTTCTCCTACGAGCAGTACTTC. It encodes CASSLVGFSYEQYF.

The rearrangement uses TRBV18 and TRBJ2-5; D ambiguous. Trimming removed 3 bases at V and 3 bases at J, with 11 bases between. Germline CDR1 is KGHSH and CDR2 is LQKENI. There are 14 residues in the CDR3. CDR3 nucleotides: TGTGCCAGCTCACCCCCCCTTAGGAAAGAGACCCAGTACTTC. Its protein product is CASSPPLRKETQYF.

This clone was observed a handful of times. This sequence joins TRBV6-4 and TRBJ1-2; TRBD1 agrees at 8 bases. CDR3 length: 15 amino acids. Germline V gene lookup returns CDR1 MRHNA and CDR2 SNTAGT. Trimming at V came to 5 bases and at J to 4 bases, leaving 9 bases not matched to a gene. CDR3 coding DNA: TGTGCCAGCAGTTCTGACAGGGGAGGCAGCTATGGCTACACCTTC. Its translation: CASSSDRGGSYGYTF.

V and J are TRBV5-1 and TRBJ2-7; D possibly corresponds to TRBD1 (6 bases). The V gene lost 4 bases and the J gene lost 0 bases, with 14 bases spanning the gap. The germline gives CDR1 SGHRS, CDR2 YFSETQ. This CDR3 contains 15 residues. The CDR3 here is CASSVDRSSSYEQYF. The CDR3, as DNA: TGCGCCAGCAGCGTAGACAGGTCAAGCTCCTACGAGCAGTACTTC.

The chain joins TRBV6-5 to TRBJ1-1; TRBD1 is a possible D gene (6 bases). This CDR3 has 14 residues. Per germline, CDR1 MNHEY and CDR2 SVGAGI. Trimming pared 2 bases from V and 4 bases from J, leaving 11 bases between. This chain's CDR3 is CASSYGGGGTEAFF. CDR3 DNA sequence: TGTGCCAGCAGTTACGGGGGAGGGGGCACTGAAGCTTTCTTT.

V usage is TRBV7-9 and J usage is TRBJ2-1, with TRBD2 matching 7 bases. Germline trimming cut 11 bases from V and 4 bases from J; bases unmatched to any gene: 11. The germline V gene has CDR1 SEHNR and CDR2 FQNEAQ (reference sequence). There are 14 residues in the CDR3. The CDR3 DNA sequence: TGTGCCGTGGGAGGGCGGGAGAGGTACAATGAGCAGTTCTTC. Translation: CAVGGRERYNEQFF.

The chain employs TRBV13 and TRBJ1-1; D is ambiguous. Germline assignment: CDR1 PRHDT and CDR2 FYEKMQ (reference sequence). V shed 2 bases and J shed 2 bases, with 15 bases lying between them. The CDR3 consists of 16 residues. For the CDR3, the DNA is TGTGCCAGCAGCTTACTCGTAATGGAGGGAAACACTGAAGCTTTCTTT. Translating gives CASSLLVMEGNTEAFF.

The CDR3 protein is CASSTRQGRKTQYF. For the CDR3, the DNA is TGTGCCAGCAGTACTCGACAGGGCCGCAAGACCCAGTACTTC. The V gene is TRBV27, the J gene TRBJ2-5, with 7 bases matching TRBD1. The CDR3 has 14 residues. With V trimmed by 5 bases and J by 6 bases, 9 bases remained unmatched. Germline loops: CDR1 MNHEY, CDR2 SMNVEV (reference sequence).

This sequence joins TRBV7-9 and TRBJ2-3; D tentatively fits TRBD1 or TRBD2 (5 bases each). V gave up 4 bases and J gave up 0 bases, with 11 bases separating them. Germline V gene lookup returns CDR1 SEHNR and CDR2 FQNEAQ (reference sequence). The CDR3 is 15 residues long. The CDR3 protein is CASSSGTRSTDTQYF. The CDR3 region has the DNA TGTGCCAGCAGCTCCGGGACGCGGAGCACAGATACGCAGTATTTT.

The rearrangement uses TRBV5-4 and TRBJ2-1; TRBD2 is a possible D gene (6 bases). Germline V gene lookup returns CDR1 SGHNT and CDR2 YYREEE (reference sequence). V lost 4 bases, J lost 9 bases, and 23 bases lay in between. The CDR3 length is 16 residues. CDR3 in amino acids: CASSPYIPGAESEQFF. In DNA form, the CDR3 reads TGTGCCAGCAGCCCGTATATCCCGGGAGCGGAAAGTGAGCAGTTCTTC.

The DNA of the CDR3 is TGTGCCAGCAGCTTGGAAGGACACTCGAACACTGAAGCTTTCTTT. As protein: CASSLEGHSNTEAFF. The chain joins TRBV13 to TRBJ1-1; D might be TRBD1 (5 bases). The CDR3 length is 15 residues. Germline V gene lookup returns CDR1 PRHDT and CDR2 FYEKMQ (reference sequence). V was trimmed by 3 bases and J by 1 base, leaving 12 bases between them. Looking up the rest from reference TRBV13 and TRBJ1-1 gives the full variable domain: AAGVIQSPRHLIKEKRETATLKCYPIPRHDTVYWYQQGPGQDPQFLISFYEKMQSDKGSIPDRFSAQQFSDYHSELNMSSLELGDSALYFCASSLEGHSNTEAFFGQGTRLTVV.

V is TRBV9 and J is TRBJ2-3; D gene unclear. This CDR3 region has 12 residues. The germline V gene encodes CDR1 SGDLS and CDR2 YYNGEE. Trimming removed 3 bases at V and 2 bases at J, with 4 bases between. As DNA, the CDR3 is TGTGCCAGCAGCGATTACACAGATACGCAGTATTTT. It encodes CASSDYTDTQYF.

V gene TRBV7-9 combines with J gene TRBJ2-5, with D possibly being TRBD1 (6 bases). This CDR3 comprises 15 residues. In germline, CDR1 is SEHNR, CDR2 FQNEAQ (reference sequence). Trimming pared 0 bases from V and 1 base from J, leaving 9 bases between. CDR3: CASSLAQGSQETQYF. In DNA, the CDR3 is TGTGCCAGCAGCTTAGCCCAGGGGTCCCAAGAGACCCAGTACTTC.

In the case of this clone: Other nucleotide sequences in the sample specify the same CDR3. The CDR3 coding sequence is TGTGCCAGCAGCGTAGGGGGGGCCACCGGGGAGCTGTTTTTT. This translates into CASSVGGATGELFF. The rearrangement links TRBV9 to TRBJ2-2; D may correspond to TRBD1 or TRBD2 (6 bases each). Trimming left V 0 bases short and J 4 bases short, with 7 bases between. This CDR3 has 14 amino acids. CDR1 is SGDLS and CDR2 is YYNGEE in the germline V gene.

About this clone itself: An end of the junction does not agree with germline; a read error may underlie this. The J gene is TRBJ1-1, the V gene TRBV5-6; D is undetermined. Germline V gene sequence: CDR1 SGHDT, CDR2 YYEEEE. CDR3 length equals 14 residues. CDR3 nucleotide sequence: TGTGCCAGCAACTTGGATACCGAGGACACTGAAGCTTTCTTT. This translates into CASNLDTEDTEAFF.

This clone appeared a few times. The chain has TRBV7-2 and TRBJ2-3, with TRBD2 matching 7 bases. CDR3 size: 14 residues. With V trimmed by 3 bases and J by 0 bases, 0 bases remained unmatched. Germline-derived CDR1 and CDR2 are SGHTA and FQGNSA. The CDR3 DNA sequence: TGTGCCAGCAGCTTTAGCGGGAGCACAGATACGCAGTATTTT. This translates into CASSFSGSTDTQYF.

The J gene is TRBJ1-4, the V gene TRBV9; D is undetermined. The CDR3 consists of 15 residues. Per germline, CDR1 SGDLS and CDR2 YYNGEE. V was cut by 3 bases and J by 0 bases, with 9 bases left in between. In DNA, the CDR3 is TGTGCCAGCAGCGCCTACGGCGCAACTAATGAAAAACTGTTTTTT. Amino acids: CASSAYGATNEKLFF. The full variable domain, completed using reference TRBV9 and TRBJ1-4, is DSGVTQTPKHLITATGQRVTLRCSPRSGDLSVYWYQQSLDQGLQFLIQYYNGEERAKGNILERFSAQQFPDLHSELNLSSLELGDSALYFCASSAYGATNEKLFFGSGTQLSVL.

J is TRBJ1-3 and V is TRBV28; D is ambiguous. Germline assignment: CDR1 MDHEN and CDR2 SYDVKM. Trimming stripped 5 bases from V and 4 bases from J, with 6 bases between. This CDR3 region has 12 residues. The CDR3 region has the DNA TGTGCCAGCAGTCCCCAGGGAAACACCATATATTTT. As protein: CASSPQGNTIYF.

The V and J genes are TRBV5-1 and TRBJ2-6; no definite D call. The CDR3 totals 14 residues. The V gene's germline CDR1 is SGHRS and CDR2 YFSETQ. V was trimmed by 4 bases and J by 3 bases, leaving 8 bases between them. CDR3 nucleotides: TGCGCCAGCAGCCCCGTTGTTGGGGCCAACGTCCTGACTTTC. It specifies CASSPVVGANVLTF.

The rearrangement joins TRBV9 to TRBJ1-2; 7 bases are shared with TRBD1. The CDR3 loop spans 16 amino acids. Germline V gives CDR1 SGDLS, CDR2 YYNGEE. V shed 3 bases and J 2 bases; nucleotides not matched to a gene: 10. In DNA form, the CDR3 reads TGTGCCAGCAGCGACCGGGACAGCCGAGACAACTATGGCTACACCTTC. Translating it yields CASSDRDSRDNYGYTF.